The sample holds one count of the clone carrying this T cell receptor (beta chain). Its antigen is unknown. The data were obtained in a study of shared clonotypes between healthy human individuals. Germline V gives CDR1 SQVTM, CDR2 ANQGSEA. The V gene lost 4 bases and the J gene lost 7 bases, with 5 bases spanning the gap. This CDR3 spans 10 amino acids. The method was immunoSEQ multiplex PCR; TCRdb's version includes in-frame clones alone and lacks a portion of them. Here the sample spans 760,000 or so clones, about 96% being singletons. Positive CCR7 selection of CD45RO-negative cells yielded the naive CD8 cells, and terminally differentiated effector memory CD45RA+ cells were excluded. None of the donors, who were healthy HIV-negative adults, had recently had acute infections or vaccinations. Points from the study as a whole: Naive subsets typically showed greater estimated richness than memory subsets. Clonotypes not shared had lower generation probabilities than those common to all four donors. In this cohort, only blood was sampled, and tissue repertoires likely differ.

The sequence was obtained from a young man in good health. The V gene is TRBV29-1, the J gene TRBJ2-1; the D is unclear. Material for sequencing was naive CD8+ T cells sorted from blood. The CDR3 nucleotides are TGCAGCGTTGCCGAGAATGAGCAGTTCTTC. It yields the protein CSVAENEQFF.